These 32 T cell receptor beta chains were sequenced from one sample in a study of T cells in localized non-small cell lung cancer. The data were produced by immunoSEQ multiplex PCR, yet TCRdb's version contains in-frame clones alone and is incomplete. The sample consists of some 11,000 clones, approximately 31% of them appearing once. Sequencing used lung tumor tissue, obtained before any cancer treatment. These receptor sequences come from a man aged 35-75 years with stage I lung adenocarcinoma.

The CDR3 DNA follows: TGTGCCAGCAGCTTAGGACAGGGGGGCAATGAGCAGTTCTTC. This sequence encodes CASSLGQGGNEQFF. V is TRBV11-3 and J is TRBJ2-1; 9 positions match TRBD1. This CDR3 has 14 residues. J lost 6 bases, V lost 1 base, and 1 base had no gene match. The germline CDR1 and CDR2 sequences are SGHNT and YENEEA. The full variable domain, its missing parts supplied by reference TRBV11-3 and TRBJ2-1, is EAGVVQSPRYKIIEKKQPVAFWCNPISGHNTLYWYLQNLGQGPELLIRYENEEAVDDSQLPKDRFSAERLKGVDSTLKIQPAELGDSAVYLCASSLGQGGNEQFFGPGTRLTVL.

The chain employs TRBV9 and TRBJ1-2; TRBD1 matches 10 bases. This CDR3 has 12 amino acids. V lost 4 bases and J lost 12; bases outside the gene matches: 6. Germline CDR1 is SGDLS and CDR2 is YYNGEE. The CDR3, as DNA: TGTGCCAGCAGCTCCCGGACAGGGGGTAACACCTTC. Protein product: CASSSRTGGNTF. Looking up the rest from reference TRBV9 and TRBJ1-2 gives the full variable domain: DSGVTQTPKHLITATGQRVTLRCSPRSGDLSVYWYQQSLDQGLQFLIQYYNGEERAKGNILERFSAQQFPDLHSELNLSSLELGDSALYFCASSSRTGGNTFGSGTRLTVV.

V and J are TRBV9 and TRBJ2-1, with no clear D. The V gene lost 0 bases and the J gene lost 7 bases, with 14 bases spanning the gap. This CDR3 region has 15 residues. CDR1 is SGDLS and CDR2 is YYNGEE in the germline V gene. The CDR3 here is CASSVGYRAQNEQFF. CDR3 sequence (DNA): TGTGCCAGCAGCGTAGGATACCGGGCCCAAAATGAGCAGTTCTTC.

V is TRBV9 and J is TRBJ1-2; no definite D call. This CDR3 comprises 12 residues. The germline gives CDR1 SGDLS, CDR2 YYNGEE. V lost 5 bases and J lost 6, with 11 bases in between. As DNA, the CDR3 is TGTGCCAGCAGTCGATGGGTAAATGGCTACACCTTC. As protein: CASSRWVNGYTF.

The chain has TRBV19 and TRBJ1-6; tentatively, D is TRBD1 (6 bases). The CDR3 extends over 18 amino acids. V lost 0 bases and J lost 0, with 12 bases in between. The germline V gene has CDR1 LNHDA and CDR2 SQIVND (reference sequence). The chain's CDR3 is CASSIEGGTSSYNSPLHF. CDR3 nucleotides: TGTGCCAGTAGTATAGAGGGGGGCACCAGCTCCTATAATTCACCCCTCCACTTT.

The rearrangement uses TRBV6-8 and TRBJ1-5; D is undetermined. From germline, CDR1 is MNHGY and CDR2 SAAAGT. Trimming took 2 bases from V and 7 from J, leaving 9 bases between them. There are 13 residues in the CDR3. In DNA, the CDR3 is TGTGCCAGCAGTTACGGGAGGAGACAGCCCCAGCATTTT. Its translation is CASSYGRRQPQHF.

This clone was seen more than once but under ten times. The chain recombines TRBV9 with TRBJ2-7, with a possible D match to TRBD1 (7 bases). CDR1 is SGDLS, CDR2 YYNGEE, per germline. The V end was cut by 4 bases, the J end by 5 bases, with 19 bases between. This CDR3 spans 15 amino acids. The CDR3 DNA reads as TGTGCCAGCAGCTCGACCCGACAGGGAGGTGACGAGCAGTACTTC. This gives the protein CASSSTRQGGDEQYF. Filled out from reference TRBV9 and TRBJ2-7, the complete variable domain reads DSGVTQTPKHLITATGQRVTLRCSPRSGDLSVYWYQQSLDQGLQFLIQYYNGEERAKGNILERFSAQQFPDLHSELNLSSLELGDSALYFCASSSTRQGGDEQYFGPGTRLTVT.

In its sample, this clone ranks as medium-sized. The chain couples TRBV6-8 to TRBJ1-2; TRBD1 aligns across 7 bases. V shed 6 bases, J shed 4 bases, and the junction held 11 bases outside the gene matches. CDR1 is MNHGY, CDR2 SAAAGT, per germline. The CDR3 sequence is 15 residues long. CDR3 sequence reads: CASRPPGQRGYGYTF. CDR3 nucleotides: TGTGCCAGCAGGCCCCCGGGACAGCGAGGCTATGGCTACACCTTC.

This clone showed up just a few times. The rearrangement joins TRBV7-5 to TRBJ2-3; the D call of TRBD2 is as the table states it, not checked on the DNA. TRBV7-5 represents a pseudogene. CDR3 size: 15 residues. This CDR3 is CASSFAGGGTDTQYF. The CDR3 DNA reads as TGTGCCAGCAGCTTCGCTGGCGGGGGCACAGATACGCAGTATTTT.

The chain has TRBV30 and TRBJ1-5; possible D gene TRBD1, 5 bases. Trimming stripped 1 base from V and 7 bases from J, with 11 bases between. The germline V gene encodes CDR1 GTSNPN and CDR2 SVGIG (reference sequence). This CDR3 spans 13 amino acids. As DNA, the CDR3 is TGTGCCTGGAGTGGGACATTTTCGCAGCCCCAGCATTTT. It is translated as CAWSGTFSQPQHF.

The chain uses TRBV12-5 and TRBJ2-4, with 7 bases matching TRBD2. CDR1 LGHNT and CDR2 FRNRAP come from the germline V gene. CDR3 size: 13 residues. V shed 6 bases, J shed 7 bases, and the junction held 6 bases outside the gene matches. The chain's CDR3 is CASGPAGVNIQYF. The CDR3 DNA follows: TGTGCTAGTGGACCTGCGGGGGTGAACATTCAGTACTTC.

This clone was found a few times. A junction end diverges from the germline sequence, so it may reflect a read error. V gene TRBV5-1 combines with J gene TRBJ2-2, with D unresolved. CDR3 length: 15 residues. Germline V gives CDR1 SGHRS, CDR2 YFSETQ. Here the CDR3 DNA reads TGCGCCAGCAGATTGGAACCCCCGAACACCGGGGAGCTGTTTTTT. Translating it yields CASRLEPPNTGELFF.

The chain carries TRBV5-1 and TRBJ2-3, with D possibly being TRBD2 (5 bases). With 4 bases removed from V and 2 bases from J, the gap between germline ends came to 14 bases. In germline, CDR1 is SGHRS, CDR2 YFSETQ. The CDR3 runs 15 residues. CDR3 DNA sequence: TGCGCCAGCAGCAGGAGCGGTGCAAACACAGATACGCAGTATTTT. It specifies CASSRSGANTDTQYF.

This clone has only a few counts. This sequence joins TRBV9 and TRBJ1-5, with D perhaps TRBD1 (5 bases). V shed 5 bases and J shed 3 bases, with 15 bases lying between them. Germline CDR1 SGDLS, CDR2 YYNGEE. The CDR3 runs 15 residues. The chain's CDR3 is CASSGAGNHNQPQHF. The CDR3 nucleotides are TGTGCCAGCAGTGGGGCGGGGAATCACAATCAGCCCCAGCATTTT.

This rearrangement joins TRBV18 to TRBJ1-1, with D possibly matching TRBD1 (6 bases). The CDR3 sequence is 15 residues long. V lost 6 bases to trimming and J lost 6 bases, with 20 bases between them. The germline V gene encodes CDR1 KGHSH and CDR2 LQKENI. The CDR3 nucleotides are TGTGCCAGCTCCCCTCAAACCATACGACAGGCTGAAGCTTTCTTT. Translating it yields CASSPQTIRQAEAFF.

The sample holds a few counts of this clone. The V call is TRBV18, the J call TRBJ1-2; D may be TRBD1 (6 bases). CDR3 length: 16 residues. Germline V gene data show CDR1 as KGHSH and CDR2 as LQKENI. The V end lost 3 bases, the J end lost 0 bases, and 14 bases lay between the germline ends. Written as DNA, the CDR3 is TGTGCCAGCTCACCGGACAGAGGGCCCCCTAACTATGGCTACACCTTC. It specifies CASSPDRGPPNYGYTF.

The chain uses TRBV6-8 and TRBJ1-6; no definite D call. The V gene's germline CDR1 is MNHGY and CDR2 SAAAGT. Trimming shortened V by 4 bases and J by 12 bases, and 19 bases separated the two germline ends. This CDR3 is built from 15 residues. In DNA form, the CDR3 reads TGTGCCAGCAGTTCTACCTCGGACGGATTGGGACCCCTCCACTTT. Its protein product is CASSSTSDGLGPLHF.

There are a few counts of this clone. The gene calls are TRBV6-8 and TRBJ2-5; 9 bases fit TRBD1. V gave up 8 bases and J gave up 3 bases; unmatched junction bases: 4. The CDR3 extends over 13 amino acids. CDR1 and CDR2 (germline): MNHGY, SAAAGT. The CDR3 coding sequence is TGTGCCAGCTATGGACAGGGGAAAGAGACCCAGTACTTC. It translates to CASYGQGKETQYF.

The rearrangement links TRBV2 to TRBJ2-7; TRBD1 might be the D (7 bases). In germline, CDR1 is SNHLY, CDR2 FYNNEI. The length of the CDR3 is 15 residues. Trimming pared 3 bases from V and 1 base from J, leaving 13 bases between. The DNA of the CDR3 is TGTGCCAGCAGTGATAGCAGGGGGGTATCCTACGAGCAGTACTTC. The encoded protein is CASSDSRGVSYEQYF.

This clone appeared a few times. In DNA form, the CDR3 reads TGTGCCAGCAGTTCTCTAGGACCAGTACAGGATGGCTACACCTTC. Translating it yields CASSSLGPVQDGYTF. The chain recombines TRBV6-8 with TRBJ1-2; TRBD1 might be the D (5 bases). The CDR3 length is 15 residues. The germline V gene has CDR1 MNHGY and CDR2 SAAAGT. Trimming cost V 4 bases and J 6 bases, with 18 bases left between them.

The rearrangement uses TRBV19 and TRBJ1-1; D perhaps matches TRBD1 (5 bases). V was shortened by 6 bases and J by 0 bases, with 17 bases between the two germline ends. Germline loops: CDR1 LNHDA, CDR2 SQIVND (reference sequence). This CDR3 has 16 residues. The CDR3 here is CASRDHARGMNTEAFF. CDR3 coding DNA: TGTGCCAGTAGGGACCACGCGCGGGGGATGAACACTGAAGCTTTCTTT. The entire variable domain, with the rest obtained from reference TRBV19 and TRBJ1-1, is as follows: DGGITQSPKYLFRKEGQNVTLSCEQNLNHDAMYWYRQDPGQGLRLIYYSQIVNDFQKGDIAEGYSVSREKKESFPLTVTSAQKNPTAFYLCASRDHARGMNTEAFFGQGTRLTVV.

CDR3 region: CASRSSRTEAFF. The CDR3 DNA follows: TGTGCCAGCAGGTCTAGCAGGACTGAAGCTTTCTTT. The chain carries TRBV2 and TRBJ1-1; D is undetermined. CDR1 is SNHLY and CDR2 is FYNNEI in the germline V gene. V dropped 6 bases and J dropped 5 bases, with 10 bases sitting between them. CDR3 length: 12 residues.

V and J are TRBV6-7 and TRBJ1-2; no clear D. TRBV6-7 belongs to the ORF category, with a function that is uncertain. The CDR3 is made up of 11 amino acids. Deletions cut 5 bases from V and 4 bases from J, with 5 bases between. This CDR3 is CASSNGYGYTF. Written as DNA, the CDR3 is TGTGCCAGCAGTAACGGCTATGGCTACACCTTC.

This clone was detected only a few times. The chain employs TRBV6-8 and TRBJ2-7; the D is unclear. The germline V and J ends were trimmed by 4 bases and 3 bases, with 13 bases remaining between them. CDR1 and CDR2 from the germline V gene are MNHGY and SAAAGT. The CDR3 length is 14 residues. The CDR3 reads CASSSSTESYEQYF. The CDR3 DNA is TGTGCCAGCAGTTCCAGTACAGAGAGCTACGAGCAGTACTTC.

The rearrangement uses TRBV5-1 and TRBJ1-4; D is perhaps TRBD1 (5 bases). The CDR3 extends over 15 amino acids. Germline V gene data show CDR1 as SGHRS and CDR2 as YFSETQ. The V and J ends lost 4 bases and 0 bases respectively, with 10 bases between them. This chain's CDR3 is CASSRTGATNEKLFF. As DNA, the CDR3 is TGCGCCAGCAGCCGAACAGGTGCAACTAATGAAAAACTGTTTTTT.

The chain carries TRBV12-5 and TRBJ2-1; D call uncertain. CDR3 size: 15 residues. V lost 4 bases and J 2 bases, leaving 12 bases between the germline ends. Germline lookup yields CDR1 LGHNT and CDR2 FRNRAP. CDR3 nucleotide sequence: TGTGCTAGTGGTTCTGGCTGGGAAGCCTACAATGAGCAGTTCTTC. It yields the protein CASGSGWEAYNEQFF. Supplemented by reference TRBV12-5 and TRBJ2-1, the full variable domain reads DARVTQTPRHKVTEMGQEVTMRCQPILGHNTVFWYRQTMMQGLELLAYFRNRAPLDDSGMPKDRFSAEMPDATLATLKIQPSEPRDSAVYFCASGSGWEAYNEQFFGPGTRLTVL.

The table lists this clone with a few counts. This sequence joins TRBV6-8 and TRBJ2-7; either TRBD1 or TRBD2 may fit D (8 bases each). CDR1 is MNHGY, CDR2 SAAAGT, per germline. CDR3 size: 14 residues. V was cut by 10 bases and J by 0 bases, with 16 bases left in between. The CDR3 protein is CAIGGGQDSYEQYF. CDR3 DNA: TGTGCCATCGGGGGGGGACAGGACTCCTACGAGCAGTACTTC.

DNA of the CDR3: TGTGCCTGGAAACCGGGACAGGGCTATGGCTACACCTTC. Its translation: CAWKPGQGYGYTF. The chain links TRBV30 to TRBJ1-2, with 9 bases lining up with TRBD1. Germline V gene lookup returns CDR1 GTSNPN and CDR2 SVGIG (reference sequence). The CDR3 has 13 amino acids. V shed 4 bases and J 4 bases; nucleotides not matched to a gene: 4.

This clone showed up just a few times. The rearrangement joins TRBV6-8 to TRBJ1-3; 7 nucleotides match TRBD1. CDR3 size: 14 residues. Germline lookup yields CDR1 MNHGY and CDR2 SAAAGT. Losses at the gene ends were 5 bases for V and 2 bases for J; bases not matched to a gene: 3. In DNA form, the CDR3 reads TGTGCCAGCAGTGTGACAGGGACTGGAAACACCATATATTTT. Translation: CASSVTGTGNTIYF.

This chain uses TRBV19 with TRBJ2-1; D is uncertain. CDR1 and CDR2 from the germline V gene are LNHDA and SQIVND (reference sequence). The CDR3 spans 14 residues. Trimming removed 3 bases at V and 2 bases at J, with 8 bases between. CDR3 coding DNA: TGTGCCAGTAGTATTGTGGGGACCTACAATGAGCAGTTCTTC. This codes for CASSIVGTYNEQFF.

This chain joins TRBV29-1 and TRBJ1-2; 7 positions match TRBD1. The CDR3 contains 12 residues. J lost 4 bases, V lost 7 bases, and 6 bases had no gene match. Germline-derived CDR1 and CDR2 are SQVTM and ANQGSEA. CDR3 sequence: CSEVRGGYGYTF. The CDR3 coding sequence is TGCAGCGAAGTCAGGGGGGGCTATGGCTACACCTTC.

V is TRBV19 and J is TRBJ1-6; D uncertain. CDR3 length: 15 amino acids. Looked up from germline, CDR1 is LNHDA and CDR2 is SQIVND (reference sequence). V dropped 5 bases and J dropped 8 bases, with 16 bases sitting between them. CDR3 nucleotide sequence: TGTGCCAGTAGTGTAGCAGCCGGGAGTGATTCACCCCTCCACTTT. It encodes CASSVAAGSDSPLHF.